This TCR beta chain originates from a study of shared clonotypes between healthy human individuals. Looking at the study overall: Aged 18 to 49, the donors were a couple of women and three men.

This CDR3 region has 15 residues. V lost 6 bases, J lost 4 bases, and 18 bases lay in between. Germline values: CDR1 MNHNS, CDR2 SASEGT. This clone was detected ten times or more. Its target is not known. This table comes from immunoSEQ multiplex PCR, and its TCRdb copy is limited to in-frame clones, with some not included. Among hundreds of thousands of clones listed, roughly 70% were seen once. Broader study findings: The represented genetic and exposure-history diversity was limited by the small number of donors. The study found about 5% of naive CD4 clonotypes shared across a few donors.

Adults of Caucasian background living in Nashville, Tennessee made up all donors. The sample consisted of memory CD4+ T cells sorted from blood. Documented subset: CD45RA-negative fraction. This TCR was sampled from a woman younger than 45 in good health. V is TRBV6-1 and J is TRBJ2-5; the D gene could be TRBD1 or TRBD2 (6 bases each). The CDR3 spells CASRSAGHSGETQYF. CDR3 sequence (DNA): TGTGCCAGCAGGTCCGCGGGACACTCAGGAGAGACCCAGTACTTC.